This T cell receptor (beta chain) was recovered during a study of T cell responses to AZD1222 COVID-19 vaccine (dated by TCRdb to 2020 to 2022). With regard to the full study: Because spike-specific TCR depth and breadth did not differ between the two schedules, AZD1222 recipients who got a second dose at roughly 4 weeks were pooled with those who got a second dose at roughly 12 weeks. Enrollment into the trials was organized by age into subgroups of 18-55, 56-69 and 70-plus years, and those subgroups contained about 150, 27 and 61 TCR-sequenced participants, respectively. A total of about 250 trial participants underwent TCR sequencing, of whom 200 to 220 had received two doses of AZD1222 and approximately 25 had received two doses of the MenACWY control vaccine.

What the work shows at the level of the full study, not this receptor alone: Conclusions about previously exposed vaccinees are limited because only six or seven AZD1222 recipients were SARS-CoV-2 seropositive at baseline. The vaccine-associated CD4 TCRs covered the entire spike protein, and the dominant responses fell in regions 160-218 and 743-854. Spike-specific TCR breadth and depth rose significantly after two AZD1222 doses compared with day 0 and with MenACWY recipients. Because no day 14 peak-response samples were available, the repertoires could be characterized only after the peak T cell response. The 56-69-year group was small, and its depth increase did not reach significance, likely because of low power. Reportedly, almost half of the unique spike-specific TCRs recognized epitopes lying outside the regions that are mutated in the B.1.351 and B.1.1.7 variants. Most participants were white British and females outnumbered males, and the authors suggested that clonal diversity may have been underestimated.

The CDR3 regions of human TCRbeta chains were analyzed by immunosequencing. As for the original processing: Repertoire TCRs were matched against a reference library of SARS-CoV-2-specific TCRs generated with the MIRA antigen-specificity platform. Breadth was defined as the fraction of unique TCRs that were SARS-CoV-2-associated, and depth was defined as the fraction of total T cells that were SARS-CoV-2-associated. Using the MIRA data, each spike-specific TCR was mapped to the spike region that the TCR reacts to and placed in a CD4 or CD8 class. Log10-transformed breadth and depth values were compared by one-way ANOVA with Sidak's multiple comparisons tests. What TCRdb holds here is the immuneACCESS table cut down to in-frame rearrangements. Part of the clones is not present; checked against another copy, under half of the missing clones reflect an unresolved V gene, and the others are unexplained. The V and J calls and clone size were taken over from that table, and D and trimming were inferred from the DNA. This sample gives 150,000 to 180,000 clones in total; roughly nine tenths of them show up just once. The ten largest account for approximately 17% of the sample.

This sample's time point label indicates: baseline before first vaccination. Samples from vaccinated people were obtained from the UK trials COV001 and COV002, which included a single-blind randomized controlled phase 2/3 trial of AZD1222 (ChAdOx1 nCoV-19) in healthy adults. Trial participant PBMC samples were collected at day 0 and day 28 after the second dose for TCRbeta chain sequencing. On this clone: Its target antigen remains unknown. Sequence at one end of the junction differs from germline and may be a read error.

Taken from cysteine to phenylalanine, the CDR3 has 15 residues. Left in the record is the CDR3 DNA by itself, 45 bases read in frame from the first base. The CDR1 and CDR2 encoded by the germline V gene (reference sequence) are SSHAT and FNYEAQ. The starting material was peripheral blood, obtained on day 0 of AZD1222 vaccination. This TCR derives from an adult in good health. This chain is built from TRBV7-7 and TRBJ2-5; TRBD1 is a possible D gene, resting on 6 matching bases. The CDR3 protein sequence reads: CASSSGRTGSETQYF. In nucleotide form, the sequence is TGTGCTAGCAGCTCTGGACGTACAGGGTCAGAGACCCAGTACTTC.